This T cell receptor (beta chain) came from a study of read filtering for tumor transcriptome and immune sequencing (dated by TCRdb to the early 2020s). Regarding the study in general: The cohort had 17 male and over 12 female patients with a mean age of about 66 years, ranging from 47 to 80. By revised international staging, eight or nine patients were R-ISS I, 16 were R-ISS II and about seven were R-ISS III. After DNase treatment, whole-transcriptome libraries were prepared with the TruSeq RNA Access Library Prep Kit. Per sample, about 4.05 to 10.27 million TCR-region mapped reads were obtained with IR-seq, compared with only roughly 75 to 1,400 with RNA-seq. TCR repertoires obtained by targeted immune repertoire sequencing and by bulk whole-transcriptome sequencing performed on the same bone marrow samples were compared. As a main aim, a read-filtering strategy for immune repertoire data was addressed, with the specific question being whether clonotypes supported by a single read should be removed.

This clonotype has ten or more counts. Its binding antigen is unknown. One base away there is no much larger clone; base qualities are not given. Bone marrow was sampled from every patient at the time of active disease. Ficoll-Hypaque density gradient centrifugation was used to isolate the bone marrow mononuclear cells. Myeloma plasma cells were removed and CD138-negative cells were collected by negative selection after labeling with CD138 magnetic microbeads on a MACS separator. Flow cytometry on an Attune NxT with CD138 antibodies was used to check the purity of the isolated cells. Total RNA was extracted with TRIzol reagent and quantified with a NanoDrop spectrophotometer. For each patient, the CD138-negative bone marrow sample underwent paired RNA-seq and IR-seq. The research as a whole found: Clonotypes were captured by IR-seq at much higher depth and more reliably than by RNA-seq, and smaller IR-seq throughput was sufficient for identification of most shared clonotypes. When single-read clonotypes were removed, the proportions of shared clonotypes in IR-seq and RNA-seq correlated more strongly. The sorted CD138-negative fraction was not purified T cells but a mixed bone marrow immune population. Single-read clonotypes made up around 82% of clonotypes but only roughly 3.6% of total reads in IR-seq, compared with just under 75% of clonotypes and 35% to 45% of reads in RNA-seq.

The V end loses 0 bases and the J end loses 4 bases, and a stretch of 10 bases separates them. According to the germline V gene (reference sequence), CDR1 reads DFQATT and CDR2 reads SNEGSKA. The CDR3 covers 13 residues, taking in both the cysteine and the phenylalanine. Just CDR3 DNA is preserved here, 39 bases in frame from base 1. TCR libraries were built from roughly 440 ng RNA with the Immunoverse kit, using molecular barcoded adaptors covering alpha/delta and beta/gamma chains. TCR library preparation used the same RNA that went into transcriptome sequencing. Sequencing of the TCR libraries was done on an Illumina HiSeq 4000 with 2 x 150 cycles. The paper's data handling went like this. TCR reads were aligned to human V, D, J and C references and assembled into CDR3 clonotypes with MiXCR, including quality filtering and error correction. The tcR package in R was used to analyze clonotype counts and gene usage diversity. Raw mapping reads were checked after the RNA-seq reads had been mapped by STAR aligner version 2.5.3a onto the human GRCh37 genome. To test how sequencing depth affected the clonotypes detected, IR-seq fastq files were randomly downsampled with Seqtk 1.3. Using fastp trimming at Q25 and MiXCR clonotype assembly, TCRdb reanalyzed the public sequencing data and kept in-frame beta chains. Every CDR3 protein is listed once, alongside the most common genes and DNA of its rows. TCRdb's processing, not the authors', yielded these V and J calls. Recorded for this sample are about 46,000 distinct CDR3 sequences; about 12% of them occurred a single time. The ten top clones hold approximately 15% of the sample.

This sequence uses TRBV20-1 and TRBJ2-7; tentative D gene TRBD2, with 5 bases matching. The sample comprised a population of CD138-negative cells sorted from bone marrow. Read against the paper, the sample's cell subset or site label means: bone marrow mononuclear cells depleted of CD138+ plasma/myeloma cells by negative magnetic selection. The clonotype comes from a donor over 35 with multiple myeloma. The DNA reads as follows: TGCAGTGCTAGAGATCTTCGGGGTTACGAGCAGTACTTC. It is translated as CSARDLRGYEQYF.